This T cell receptor (beta chain) was profiled in a study of technical replicates of blood from a few donors. The V gene's germline CDR1 is DFQATT and CDR2 SNEGSKA (reference sequence). V lost 6 bases to trimming and J lost 9 bases; unmatched junction nucleotides: 5. This CDR3 is 11 amino acids long. Using immunoSEQ multiplex PCR, the repertoire was profiled, and TCRdb retains in-frame clones only, with some absent. Here the sample spans tens of thousands of clones, 95% to 98% being singletons. The V gene is TRBV20-1, the J gene TRBJ2-7; 10 bases align to TRBD1. Input material: T cells isolated from PBMCs. This receptor was obtained from a human donor in good health. CDR3 residues: CSARGTGVQYF. Written as DNA, the CDR3 is TGCAGTGCCCGGGGGACAGGGGTGCAGTACTTC.